This TCR beta chain was profiled in a study of OX40 agonist ivuxolimab in advanced cancers. Looking at the study overall: Patients enrolled in dose escalation were diagnosed with hepatocellular carcinoma, melanoma, renal cell or head and neck cancer. Whole-study results and caveats: The study found among the lowest clonal expansion in partial responders at 0.1-3.0 mg/kg.

Sequencing used immunoSEQ multiplex PCR; TCRdb keeps in-frame clones, though not all of them. This sample has approximately 23,000 clones, with roughly 83% found just once. This clone ranks as medium-sized. Its matching antigen is unknown. Germline V gives CDR1 MNHNS, CDR2 SASEGT. The CDR3 is 15 residues long. Trimming cost V 3 bases and J 3 bases, with 12 bases left between them. The J gene is TRBJ2-1, the V gene TRBV6-1, with a tentative D call TRBD2 (7 bases). Sample: CD4+ or CD8+ T cells sorted from blood, taken in a trial of the OX40 agonist ivuxolimab. The sequence derives from an adult with an advanced solid tumor such as melanoma, head and neck, liver or kidney cancer. The CDR3 protein is CASSERGGHYNEQFF. CDR3 coding DNA: TGTGCCAGCAGTGAGAGGGGGGGGCACTACAATGAGCAGTTCTTC.